The 2 T cell receptor beta chains below all came from one sample that was sequenced in a study of blood T cell repertoires in COVID-19. Here immunoSEQ multiplex PCR was the method, and the copy in TCRdb shows in-frame clones only, minus some. The sample holds tens of thousands of clones, less than 85% seen once. The sequencing input was peripheral blood. The origin of the receptors is a woman in her 70s with acute or convalescent COVID-19.

This clone came up a few times. The chain carries TRBV5-8 and TRBJ1-4; D might be TRBD1 (6 bases). Germline V gene lookup returns CDR1 SGHTS and CDR2 YDEGEE. There are 13 residues in the CDR3. The V gene lost 10 bases and the J gene lost 8 bases, with 18 bases spanning the gap. Here the CDR3 DNA reads TGTGCCTCACAGGGCGCCTTAGGGGAAAAACTGTTTTTT. Its translation is CASQGALGEKLFF.

This chain connects TRBV24-1 to TRBJ2-3; possibly TRBD2 for D (5 bases). Trimming removed 5 bases at V and 6 bases at J, with 17 bases between. The germline CDR1 and CDR2 sequences are KGHDR and SFDVKD. CDR3 length equals 15 residues. CDR3 DNA: TGTGCCACCAGTGCCCCCCGGGGAAGCTTCGATACGCAGTATTTT. It codes for CATSAPRGSFDTQYF.